One TCR beta chain is described in this entry. What it binds is not known. The data were taken from a study of T-cell memory formation after mild COVID-19. Findings and caveats of the study: Pre-infection memory carried some responding clones, suggesting that cross-reactive memory joined. There was a balanced CD4/CD8 profile in clones contracting day 15 to 85, and later expanders leaned CD4+.

V was pared by 1 base and J by 5 bases, with 15 bases between. Germline V gene data show CDR1 as LNHNV and CDR2 as YYDKDF (reference sequence). CDR3 length equals 15 residues. Libraries for TCRalpha and TCRbeta carried sample barcodes and unique molecular identifiers via 5'RACE. Via MiXCR, TCRdb re-called the 5' RACE reads, giving one row per CDR3 protein. This table holds over 120,000 distinct CDR3 sequences, 15% to 20% found once. The sequence derives from an adult woman who had mild COVID-19 (a few samples of this study predate the infection). Cell type and time point are not known. This sequence joins TRBV15 and TRBJ2-7; D might be TRBD1 (6 bases). Sequenced sample: PBMCs or a T cell subset sorted from them (not recorded which). Here the CDR3 DNA reads TGTGCCACCAGCAGAGGGGGTGAAGGGGACAACGAGCAGTACTTC. It yields the protein CATSRGGEGDNEQYF.